The 27 T cell receptor beta chains given below trace back to one sample, sequenced in a study of shared clonotypes between healthy human individuals (TCRdb year 2020). Library construction relied on the immunoSEQ multiplex PCR assay. The source is immuneACCESS, and TCRdb retained only in-frame sequences with V and J called. Part of the clones is not carried over; for the studies checked, unresolved V genes explain less than half of this, and the remainder is unexplained. For this sample the table gives about 690,000 clones, of which 80% to 95% were detected only once. Less than 40% of the sample is taken by the ten largest. The sample was memory CD8+ T cells from PBMCs. Sample cell subset or site, as interpreted from the label and publication: CD45RO+ cells pooled with CCR7-negative TemRA cells. Receptor source: a man between 18 and 35 years old in good health. Some clones in this sample may be carry-over from other donors' samples.

The J gene is TRBJ2-1, the V gene TRBV28; D not resolved. This CDR3 spans 13 amino acids. Germline V CDR1 and CDR2: MDHEN, SYDVKM. V was cut by 7 bases and J by 0 bases, with 7 bases left in between. CDR3 protein: CASKSGSYNEQFF. The CDR3 nucleotides are TGTGCCAGCAAAAGTGGCTCCTACAATGAGCAGTTCTTC.

This clone was seen only once. The chain combines TRBV7-3 with TRBJ2-7; 8 nucleotides line up with TRBD1. The V and J ends lost 0 bases and 2 bases, in that order; junction bases with no gene match: 6. Germline CDR1 reads SGHTA; CDR2 reads FQGTGA. The CDR3 is made up of 16 amino acids. The chain's CDR3 is CASSLTRRGLPYEQYF. The CDR3 DNA sequence: TGTGCCAGCAGCTTAACGCGCAGGGGGCTACCCTACGAGCAGTACTTC.

As concerns this clone: Other DNA sequences in this sample translate to the same CDR3. This chain links TRBV27 with TRBJ2-7; the D gene is possibly TRBD2 (5 bases). Germline loops: CDR1 MNHEY, CDR2 SMNVEV (reference sequence). This CDR3 is built from 11 residues. Trimming removed 5 bases from V and 4 bases from J, with 6 bases in between. The CDR3 bases are TGTGCCAGCAGTGGAGGTTACGAGCAGTACTTC. As protein: CASSGGYEQYF.

This rearrangement joins TRBV19 to TRBJ2-1, with 9 bases aligning to TRBD1. V shed 4 bases and J 4 bases; nucleotides not matched to a gene: 11. The germline gives CDR1 LNHDA, CDR2 SQIVND (reference sequence). This CDR3 is built from 17 residues. CDR3 coding DNA: TGTGCCAGTAGTACCCCCACCGGGACAGGGTTATACAATGAGCAGTTCTTC. Translation gives CASSTPTGTGLYNEQFF.

The chain carries TRBV28 and TRBJ2-1; 10 bases map to TRBD2. In germline, CDR1 is MDHEN, CDR2 SYDVKM. The V segment lost 4 bases and the J segment 2 bases; nucleotides outside the gene matches: 5. The length of the CDR3 is 16 residues. This chain's CDR3 is CASSSVSGRAYNEQFF. The CDR3, as DNA: TGTGCCAGCAGTTCCGTCAGCGGGAGGGCCTACAATGAGCAGTTCTTC.

V gene TRBV4-1 combines with J gene TRBJ1-4; TRBD1 might be the D (5 bases). Germline-derived CDR1 and CDR2 are MGHRA and YSYEKL. The CDR3 is 15 amino acids. Trimming removed 3 bases from V and 8 bases from J, with 16 bases in between. CDR3 loop: CASSHENRGEEKLFF. Written as DNA, the CDR3 is TGCGCCAGCAGCCATGAAAATAGGGGTGAGGAAAAACTGTTTTTT.

The rearrangement joins TRBV19 to TRBJ2-7, with D tentatively TRBD2 (6 bases). Looked up from germline, CDR1 is LNHDA and CDR2 is SQIVND (reference sequence). The ends were cut back, 2 bases at V and 6 bases at J, with 14 bases in the middle. CDR3 size: 14 residues. For the CDR3, the DNA is TGTGCCAGTAGTATAAGGGACTTAAACCCCGAGCAGTACTTC. Encoded protein: CASSIRDLNPEQYF.

CDR3 nucleotide sequence: TGTGCCAGCAGCTTGGATGGGAGGGACACCGGGGAGCTGTTTTTT. It specifies CASSLDGRDTGELFF. The V and J genes are TRBV5-4 and TRBJ2-2, with 7 bases matching TRBD2. The CDR3 is 15 amino acids. With V trimmed by 0 bases and J by 3 bases, 2 bases remained unmatched. CDR1 and CDR2 from the germline V gene are SGHNT and YYREEE (reference sequence).

This CDR3 reads CSVGGGSGANVLTF. For the CDR3, the DNA is TGCAGCGTTGGAGGGGGCTCTGGGGCCAACGTCCTGACTTTC. The genes are TRBV29-1 and TRBJ2-6; maybe TRBD1 (6 bases). The CDR3 is made up of 14 amino acids. Germline V gene sequence: CDR1 SQVTM, CDR2 ANQGSEA. The V end lost 4 bases, the J end lost 0 bases, and 7 bases lay between the germline ends.

This rearrangement joins TRBV7-9 to TRBJ2-1; 7 bases fit TRBD2. V trimming: 5 bases; J trimming: 9 bases; junction bases outside the gene matches: 10. Germline assignment: CDR1 SEHNR and CDR2 FQNEAQ (reference sequence). The CDR3 loop spans 14 amino acids. The CDR3 loop reads CASSPDRDYGEQFF. The CDR3 DNA is TGTGCCAGCAGCCCAGACCGGGACTACGGTGAGCAGTTCTTC.

The genes are TRBV7-3 and TRBJ2-5, with 7 bases matching TRBD2. With V trimmed by 4 bases and J by 4 bases, 6 bases remained unmatched. This CDR3 is built from 14 residues. The germline CDR1 and CDR2 sequences are SGHTA and FQGTGA. The CDR3 is CASSSRGTGETQYF. The CDR3 DNA follows: TGTGCCAGCAGCTCGCGGGGGACGGGAGAGACCCAGTACTTC.

This sequence joins TRBV5-1 and TRBJ1-2; 8 bases fit TRBD1. CDR1 and CDR2 (germline): SGHRS, YFSETQ. The trim removed 0 bases at V and 8 bases at J, leaving 6 bases unmatched. The CDR3 has 14 amino acids. This chain's CDR3 is CASSLDAGGLGYTF. The DNA of the CDR3 is TGCGCCAGCAGCTTGGATGCAGGGGGCCTCGGCTACACCTTC.

A single count supports this clone. This sequence joins TRBV7-8 and TRBJ2-3; 9 nucleotides match TRBD2. The CDR3 is 18 amino acids. Germline CDR1 is SGHVS and CDR2 is FQNEAQ. J gave up 0 bases and V 4 bases, and 11 bases lay outside the gene matches. The CDR3 region is CASSSPGGRAPSTDTQYF. The CDR3 DNA reads as TGTGCCAGCAGCTCTCCGGGCGGGAGGGCCCCTAGCACAGATACGCAGTATTTT.

The CDR3 spells CATSRQAVRLIEQYF. The CDR3 nucleotides read TGTGCCACCAGCAGACAAGCGGTAAGGTTGATTGAGCAGTACTTC. The rearrangement links TRBV15 to TRBJ2-7; D may be TRBD2 (5 bases). This CDR3 region has 15 residues. Germline V gene sequence: CDR1 LNHNV, CDR2 YYDKDF (reference sequence). The V gene lost 2 bases and the J gene lost 7 bases, with 18 bases spanning the gap.

The rearrangement joins TRBV28 to TRBJ2-1; 7 bases align to TRBD2. The CDR3 runs to 14 residues. The germline gives CDR1 MDHEN, CDR2 SYDVKM. The V segment lost 6 bases and the J segment 3 bases; nucleotides outside the gene matches: 5. This CDR3 is CASRPGTIYNEQFF. The CDR3 bases are TGTGCCAGCAGGCCCGGGACTATCTACAATGAGCAGTTCTTC. The whole variable domain, filled in from reference TRBV28 and TRBJ2-1, reads DVKVTQSSRYLVKRTGEKVFLECVQDMDHENMFWYRQDPGLGLRLIYFSYDVKMKEKGDIPEGYSVSREKKERFSLILESASTNQTSMYLCASRPGTIYNEQFFGPGTRLTVL.

This rearrangement joins TRBV27 to TRBJ1-4; TRBD1 aligns across 8 bases. The CDR3 loop spans 16 amino acids. CDR1 and CDR2 from the germline V gene are MNHEY and SMNVEV (reference sequence). V lost 2 bases, J lost 11 bases, and 13 bases stayed unmatched. This chain's CDR3 is CASSLGQGAPGYKLFF. The CDR3 nucleotides read TGTGCCAGCAGTTTAGGCCAGGGGGCCCCCGGGTACAAACTGTTTTTT. Full variable domain (rest looked up from reference TRBV27 and TRBJ1-4): EAQVTQNPRYLITVTGKKLTVTCSQNMNHEYMSWYRQDPGLGLRQIYYSMNVEVTDKGDVPEGYKVSRKEKRNFPLILESPSPNQTSLYFCASSLGQGAPGYKLFFGSGTQLSVL.

The rearrangement uses TRBV5-1 and TRBJ2-3; TRBD2 aligns across 9 bases. This CDR3 spans 13 amino acids. Trimming at V came to 3 bases and at J to 4 bases, leaving 0 bases not matched to a gene. Germline V CDR1 and CDR2: SGHRS, YFSETQ. CDR3 sequence reads: CASSWTSADTQYF. The CDR3 DNA sequence: TGCGCCAGCAGCTGGACTAGCGCAGATACGCAGTATTTT.

Here the CDR3 DNA reads TGCGCCAGCAGTCAGGGGGCAGGGAGGGGAAATGAAAAACTGTTTTTT. The encoded protein is CASSQGAGRGNEKLFF. V and J are TRBV23-1 and TRBJ1-4, with D possibly TRBD1 on 6 matching bases. TRBV23-1 is treated as an ORF (open reading frame) with a function not yet certain. The CDR3 consists of 16 residues. The V end lost 3 bases, the J end lost 5 bases, and 16 bases lay between the germline ends.

The chain uses TRBV7-6 and TRBJ2-7; TRBD2 is a possible D gene (6 bases). This CDR3 is 13 amino acids long. Germline-derived CDR1 and CDR2 are SGHVS and FNYEAQ. Trimming removed 0 bases at V and 7 bases at J, with 10 bases between. CDR3 amino acids: CASSLAPGGEQYF. DNA of the CDR3: TGTGCCAGCAGCTTAGCTCCCGGGGGTGAGCAGTACTTC.

Concerning this clone: Distinct nucleotide sequences in the sample also encode this CDR3. The CDR3 sequence: CASSFGRTYEQYF. The CDR3 DNA is TGTGCCAGCAGTTTCGGGCGGACCTACGAGCAGTACTTC. The chain carries TRBV27 and TRBJ2-7; unclear D gene. The V and J ends lost 3 bases and 2 bases respectively, with 8 bases between them. Germline assignment: CDR1 MNHEY and CDR2 SMNVEV (reference sequence). The CDR3 has 13 residues.

V gene TRBV9 combines with J gene TRBJ2-5; 8 nucleotides align to TRBD1. Germline V gene data show CDR1 as SGDLS and CDR2 as YYNGEE. This CDR3 contains 15 residues. The V and J ends lost 0 bases and 4 bases, in that order; junction bases with no gene match: 5. The DNA for the CDR3 is TGTGCCAGCAGCGTAGTTGGGCAGGGGGCAGAGACCCAGTACTTC. The encoded protein is CASSVVGQGAETQYF. The full variable domain, with the rest looked up from reference TRBV9 and TRBJ2-5, is DSGVTQTPKHLITATGQRVTLRCSPRSGDLSVYWYQQSLDQGLQFLIQYYNGEERAKGNILERFSAQQFPDLHSELNLSSLELGDSALYFCASSVVGQGAETQYFGPGTRLLVL.

V is TRBV28 and J is TRBJ2-3, with TRBD2 matching 14 bases. V lost 3 bases and J lost 6; bases outside the gene matches: 11. Germline V lookup: CDR1 MDHEN, CDR2 SYDVKM. CDR3 length equals 18 residues. The CDR3 protein is CASSLPPRTSGRSDTQYF. In nucleotides, the CDR3 is TGTGCCAGCAGTTTGCCCCCGCGGACTAGCGGGAGGTCGGATACGCAGTATTTT.

J is TRBJ2-1 and V is TRBV27; TRBD1 matches 8 bases. The V and J ends lost 1 base and 10 bases, in that order; junction bases with no gene match: 12. CDR3 length equals 16 residues. The V gene's germline CDR1 is MNHEY and CDR2 SMNVEV (reference sequence). The CDR3 protein is CASSLFGTGGGSEQFF. The CDR3 DNA sequence: TGTGCCAGCAGTTTATTCGGGACAGGCGGCGGGTCAGAGCAGTTCTTC.

The chain links TRBV5-1 to TRBJ2-5; the match to TRBD2 covers 11 bases. With 4 bases clipped from V and 4 bases from J, the junction kept 9 bases outside the gene matches. CDR1 and CDR2 (germline): SGHRS, YFSETQ. The CDR3 consists of 16 residues. The CDR3 DNA follows: TGCGCCAGCAGCCCCTATCTAGCGGGAGGTTCAGAGACCCAGTACTTC. This translates into CASSPYLAGGSETQYF.

J is TRBJ2-7 and V is TRBV27; 7 nucleotides agree with TRBD2. The germline V gene has CDR1 MNHEY and CDR2 SMNVEV (reference sequence). The CDR3 extends over 14 amino acids. The J segment lost 5 bases and the V segment lost 5 bases, leaving 9 bases of the junction unmatched. The CDR3 nucleotides are TGTGCCAGCAGTCCCCCCGGGACTAATGACGAGCAGTACTTC. It encodes CASSPPGTNDEQYF.

The genes are TRBV28 and TRBJ2-1; 8 nucleotides align to TRBD1. With V trimmed by 6 bases and J by 6 bases, 10 bases remained unmatched. Germline CDR1 MDHEN, CDR2 SYDVKM. The CDR3 loop spans 15 amino acids. The CDR3 DNA follows: TGTGCCAGCAGGGCCACAGGGGGTTTTTTCAATGAGCAGTTCTTC. This encodes CASRATGGFFNEQFF. Full variable domain (remainder filled in from reference TRBV28 and TRBJ2-1): DVKVTQSSRYLVKRTGEKVFLECVQDMDHENMFWYRQDPGLGLRLIYFSYDVKMKEKGDIPEGYSVSREKKERFSLILESASTNQTSMYLCASRATGGFFNEQFFGPGTRLTVL.

CDR3 DNA: TGTGCCAGCAGGCTCCCTAGTGCAGGGGTGAACACTGAAGCTTTCTTT. Its protein is CASRLPSAGVNTEAFF. The rearrangement links TRBV28 to TRBJ1-1, with a tentative D call TRBD1 (6 bases). Germline V gene sequence: CDR1 MDHEN, CDR2 SYDVKM. CDR3 length: 16 residues. Trimming took 6 bases from V and 0 from J, leaving 17 bases between them.